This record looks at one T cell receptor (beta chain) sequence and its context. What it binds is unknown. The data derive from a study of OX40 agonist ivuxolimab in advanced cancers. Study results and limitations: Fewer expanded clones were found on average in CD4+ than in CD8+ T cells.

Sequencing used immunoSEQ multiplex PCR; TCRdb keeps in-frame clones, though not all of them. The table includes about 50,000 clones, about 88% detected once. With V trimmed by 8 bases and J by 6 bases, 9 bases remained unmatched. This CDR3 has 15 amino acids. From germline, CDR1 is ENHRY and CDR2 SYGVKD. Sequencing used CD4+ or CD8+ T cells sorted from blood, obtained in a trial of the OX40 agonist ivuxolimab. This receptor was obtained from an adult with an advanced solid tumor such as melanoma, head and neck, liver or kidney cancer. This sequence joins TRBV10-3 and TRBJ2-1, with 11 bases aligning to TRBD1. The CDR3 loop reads CAIAKGGTGGNEQFF. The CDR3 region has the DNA TGTGCCATCGCCAAAGGAGGGACAGGGGGCAATGAGCAGTTCTTC.